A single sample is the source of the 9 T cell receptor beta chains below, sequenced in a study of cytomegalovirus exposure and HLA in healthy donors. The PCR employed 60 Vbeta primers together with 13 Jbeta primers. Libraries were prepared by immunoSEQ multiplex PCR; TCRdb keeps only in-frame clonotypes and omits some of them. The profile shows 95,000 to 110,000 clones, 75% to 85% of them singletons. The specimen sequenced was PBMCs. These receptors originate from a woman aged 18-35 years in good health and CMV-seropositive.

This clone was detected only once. CDR3 coding DNA: TGTGCCAGCTCACCACCCGGAGGGGTCAATCAGCCCCAGCATTTT. It translates to CASSPPGGVNQPQHF. The chain joins TRBV18 to TRBJ1-5; D might be TRBD1 (5 bases). This CDR3 has 15 residues. The V and J ends lost 0 bases and 3 bases respectively, with 9 bases between them. CDR1 is KGHSH, CDR2 LQKENI, per germline.

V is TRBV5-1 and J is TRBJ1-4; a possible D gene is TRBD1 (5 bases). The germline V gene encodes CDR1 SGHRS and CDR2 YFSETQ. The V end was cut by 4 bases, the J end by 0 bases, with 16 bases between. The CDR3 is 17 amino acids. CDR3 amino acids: CASSLAAGTPTNEKLFF. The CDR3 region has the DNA TGCGCCAGCAGCCTAGCGGCAGGGACTCCAACTAATGAAAAACTGTTTTTT.

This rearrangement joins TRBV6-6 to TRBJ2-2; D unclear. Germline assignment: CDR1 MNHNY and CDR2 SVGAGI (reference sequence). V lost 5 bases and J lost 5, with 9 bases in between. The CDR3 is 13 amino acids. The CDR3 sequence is CASSPQDTGELFF. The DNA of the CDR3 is TGTGCCAGCAGTCCTCAGGATACCGGGGAGCTGTTTTTT.

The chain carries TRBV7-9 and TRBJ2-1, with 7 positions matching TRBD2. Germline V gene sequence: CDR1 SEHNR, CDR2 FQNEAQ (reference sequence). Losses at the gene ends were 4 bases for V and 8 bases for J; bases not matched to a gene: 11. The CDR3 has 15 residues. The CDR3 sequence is CASSSMKGLGYEQFF. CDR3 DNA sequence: TGTGCCAGCAGCTCGATGAAAGGACTAGGCTATGAGCAGTTCTTC.

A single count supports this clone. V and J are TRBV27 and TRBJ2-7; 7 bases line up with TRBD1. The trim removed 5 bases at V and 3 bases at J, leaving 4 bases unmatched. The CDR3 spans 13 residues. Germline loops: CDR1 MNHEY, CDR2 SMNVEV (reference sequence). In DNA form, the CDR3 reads TGTGCCAGCAGTAGGACAGGAAACTACGAGCAGTACTTC. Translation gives CASSRTGNYEQYF.

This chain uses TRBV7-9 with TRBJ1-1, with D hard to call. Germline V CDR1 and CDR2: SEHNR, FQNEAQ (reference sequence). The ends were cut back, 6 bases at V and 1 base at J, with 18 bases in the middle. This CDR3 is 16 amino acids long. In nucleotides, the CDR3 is TGTGCCAGCAGTCATGGGCAGGCCCCTGCGAACACTGAAGCTTTCTTT. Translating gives CASSHGQAPANTEAFF.

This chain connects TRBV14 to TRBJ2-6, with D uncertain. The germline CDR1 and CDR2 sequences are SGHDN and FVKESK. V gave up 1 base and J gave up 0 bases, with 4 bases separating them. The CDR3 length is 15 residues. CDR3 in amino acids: CASSQAYSGANVLTF. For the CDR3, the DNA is TGTGCCAGCAGCCAAGCGTACTCTGGGGCCAACGTCCTGACTTTC.

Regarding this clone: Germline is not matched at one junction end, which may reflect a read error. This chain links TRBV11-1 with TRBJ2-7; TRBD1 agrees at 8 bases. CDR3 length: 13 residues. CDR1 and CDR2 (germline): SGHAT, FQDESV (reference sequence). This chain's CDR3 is CASNFPRSDRVAF. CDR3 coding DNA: TGTGCCAGCAACTTCCCGAGGTCGGACAGGGTGGCTTTC.

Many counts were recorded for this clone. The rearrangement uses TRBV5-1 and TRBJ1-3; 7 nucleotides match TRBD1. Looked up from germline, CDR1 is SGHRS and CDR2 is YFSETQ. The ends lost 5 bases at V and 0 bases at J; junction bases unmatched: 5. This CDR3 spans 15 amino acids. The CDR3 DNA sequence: TGCGCCAGCAGAGGACAGGTTAGCTCTGGAAACACCATATATTTT. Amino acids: CASRGQVSSGNTIYF.